Listed here are 31 T cell receptor beta chains from one sample, sequenced in a study of graft-versus-host responses after intestinal transplantation. Generated by immunoSEQ multiplex PCR, the TCRdb table keeps only in-frame clones and is missing some. The sample lists just over 70,000 clones, 84% occurring once. For these TCRs, the target antigens are not known. This sample comprised unstimulated CD4+ T cells sorted from spleen or lymph node cells, obtained before transplant. All receptors come from a human donor who was the organ donor for an intestinal transplant.

The chain uses TRBV5-1 and TRBJ2-5, with a weak D call TRBD1 (6 bases). Germline CDR1 and CDR2: SGHRS and YFSETQ. The V end lost 1 base, the J end lost 2 bases, and 21 bases lay between the germline ends. This CDR3 spans 18 amino acids. The CDR3, as DNA: TGCGCCAGCAGCTTGTTTAAGGACAGTGGGGCGACTCAAGAGACCCAGTACTTC. As protein: CASSLFKDSGATQETQYF.

This clone was found once. This sequence joins TRBV6-1 and TRBJ2-5; 7 bases line up with TRBD1. V shed 7 bases, J shed 1 base, and the junction held 6 bases outside the gene matches. Germline CDR1 MNHNS, CDR2 SASEGT. The CDR3 is 14 amino acids. The CDR3 spells CASKRGPSQETQYF. The CDR3 coding sequence is TGTGCCAGCAAGAGGGGGCCCTCCCAAGAGACCCAGTACTTC.

V and J are TRBV30 and TRBJ1-1; D ambiguous. V lost 8 bases, J lost 2 bases, and 12 bases lay in between. The CDR3 sequence is 12 residues long. Germline loops: CDR1 GTSNPN, CDR2 SVGIG (reference sequence). CDR3 sequence: CAGNRVNTEAFF. The CDR3 DNA reads as TGTGCCGGTAACAGAGTTAACACTGAAGCTTTCTTT.

V gene TRBV7-3 combines with J gene TRBJ2-3, with a possible D match to TRBD2 (6 bases). The V end was cut by 2 bases, the J end by 0 bases, with 9 bases between. This CDR3 region has 15 residues. The germline gives CDR1 SGHTA, CDR2 FQGTGA. This CDR3 reads CASSLRGVSTDTQYF. The CDR3 bases are TGTGCCAGCAGCTTACGCGGGGTTAGCACAGATACGCAGTATTTT.

The chain joins TRBV30 to TRBJ2-2; maybe TRBD2 (7 bases). The CDR3 has 13 amino acids. Trimming took 6 bases from V and 3 from J, leaving 11 bases between them. Germline V gene data show CDR1 as GTSNPN and CDR2 as SVGIG (reference sequence). CDR3: CACRGADTGELFF. CDR3 in DNA: TGTGCCTGCCGGGGGGCCGACACCGGGGAGCTGTTTTTT.

The chain carries TRBV2 and TRBJ2-7, with a tentative D call TRBD2 (6 bases). This CDR3 has 13 amino acids. The V end lost 6 bases, the J end lost 1 base, and 10 bases lay between the germline ends. From germline, CDR1 is SNHLY and CDR2 FYNNEI. Written as DNA, the CDR3 is TGTGCCAGCAGGCGGGACGGGTCCTACGAGCAGTACGTC. Translation: CASRRDGSYEQYV.

The chain carries TRBV4-2 and TRBJ2-2; 7 nucleotides agree with TRBD2. The CDR3 sequence is 18 residues long. V gave up 1 base and J gave up 7 bases; unmatched junction bases: 15. The germline gives CDR1 LGHNA, CDR2 YNFKEQ. CDR3 amino acids: CASSQVRGGRGGGGELFF. The CDR3 coding sequence is TGTGCCAGCAGCCAAGTACGGGGAGGGCGGGGCGGCGGCGGGGAGCTGTTTTTT.

This clone was seen only a few times. The chain joins TRBV4-3 to TRBJ1-5; D remains unclear. The CDR3 has 14 amino acids. V dropped 0 bases and J dropped 1 base, with 4 bases sitting between them. The germline gives CDR1 LGHNA, CDR2 YSLEER. The chain's CDR3 is CASSQDISNQPQHF. In nucleotides, the CDR3 is TGCGCCAGCAGCCAAGATATCAGCAATCAGCCCCAGCATTTT.

The rearrangement joins TRBV28 to TRBJ2-6; the D is unclear. This CDR3 region has 15 residues. The germline V gene encodes CDR1 MDHEN and CDR2 SYDVKM. V lost 5 bases and J 0 bases, leaving 8 bases between the germline ends. CDR3 bases: TGTGCCAGCAGTCCAGGCCTCTCTGGGGCCAACGTCCTGACTTTC. This codes for CASSPGLSGANVLTF.

The gene calls are TRBV28 and TRBJ1-5; 8 bases are a match to TRBD1. The CDR3 is 14 amino acids. J was trimmed by 3 bases and V by 5 bases; bases with no gene match: 3. Germline-derived CDR1 and CDR2 are MDHEN and SYDVKM. The CDR3 reads CASSQDRANQPQHF. DNA for the CDR3: TGTGCCAGCAGTCAGGACAGGGCCAATCAGCCCCAGCATTTT.

This clone was seen a handful of times. The chain couples TRBV14 to TRBJ2-3; no clear D gene. Germline CDR1 and CDR2: SGHDN and FVKESK. Trimming removed 3 bases from V and 3 bases from J, with 4 bases in between. The CDR3 covers 12 residues. The CDR3 region has the DNA TGTGCCAGCAGCCACGTTACAGATACGCAGTATTTT. Translated, it gives CASSHVTDTQYF.

The V and J genes are TRBV6-1 and TRBJ2-3; 10 bases fit TRBD1. The CDR3 runs 16 residues. Germline V CDR1 and CDR2: MNHNS, SASEGT. V lost 3 bases and J lost 1; bases outside the gene matches: 4. The CDR3 nucleotides are TGTGCCAGCAGTGAGACAGGGGGCCAACGCACAGATACGCAGTATTTT. It codes for CASSETGGQRTDTQYF.

This clone has a single count. This chain connects TRBV6-5 to TRBJ1-5; TRBD1 matches 9 bases. V was pared by 5 bases and J by 2 bases, with 1 base of the junction left unmatched. The CDR3 has 14 residues. The germline V gene has CDR1 MNHEY and CDR2 SVGAGI. CDR3 in DNA: TGTGCCAGCAGTGACAGGGGGGGCAATCAGCCCCAGCATTTT. This translates into CASSDRGGNQPQHF.

This clone appeared a single time. The chain combines TRBV30 with TRBJ1-6; 7 bases map to TRBD1. With V trimmed by 4 bases and J by 1 base, 4 bases remained unmatched. In germline, CDR1 is GTSNPN, CDR2 SVGIG (reference sequence). CDR3 length equals 15 residues. The CDR3 here is CAWTGGRSYNSPLHF. The CDR3 region has the DNA TGTGCCTGGACAGGGGGAAGGTCCTATAATTCACCCCTCCACTTT.

CDR3 residues: CASRRTGPNTGELFF. The CDR3 region has the DNA TGTGCCAGCAGGAGGACAGGCCCTAACACCGGGGAGCTGTTTTTT. The genes are TRBV14 and TRBJ2-2, with TRBD1 matching 7 bases. The germline gives CDR1 SGHDN, CDR2 FVKESK. CDR3 length equals 15 residues. J lost 2 bases, V lost 6 bases, and 6 bases had no gene match. Combining the CDR3 with reference TRBV14 and TRBJ2-2 gives the whole variable domain EAGVTQFPSHSVIEKGQTVTLRCDPISGHDNLYWYRRVMGKEIKFLLHFVKESKQDESGMPNNRFLAERTGGTYSTLKVQPAELEDSGVYFCASRRTGPNTGELFFGEGSRLTVL.

The chain has TRBV5-6 and TRBJ1-2; 7 bases are a match to TRBD1. The J segment lost 7 bases and the V segment lost 2 bases, leaving 11 bases of the junction unmatched. Germline CDR1 SGHDT, CDR2 YYEEEE. The CDR3 has 15 residues. The CDR3 reads CASSLGSGGLFGYTF. The CDR3 DNA sequence: TGTGCCAGCAGCTTAGGGTCAGGGGGGTTATTTGGCTACACCTTC.

CDR3 bases: TGCGCCAGCAGCCAAGCCCCAGGGAATGGCTACACCTTC. Translating gives CASSQAPGNGYTF. The rearrangement uses TRBV4-1 and TRBJ1-2; D might be TRBD1 (5 bases). The germline V and J ends were trimmed by 1 base and 6 bases, with 9 bases remaining between them. Looked up from germline, CDR1 is MGHRA and CDR2 is YSYEKL. This CDR3 has 13 amino acids.

The table lists this clone with a count of one. The chain is built from TRBV7-3 and TRBJ2-3; 8 nucleotides match TRBD2. Germline V gene sequence: CDR1 SGHTA, CDR2 FQGTGA. J gave up 7 bases and V 0 bases, and 3 bases lay outside the gene matches. The CDR3 is made up of 14 amino acids. The DNA of the CDR3 is TGTGCCAGCAGCTTAACTAGCGGGGCAAATACGCAGTATTTT. It translates to CASSLTSGANTQYF.

The chain carries TRBV7-2 and TRBJ1-1, with 8 bases lining up with TRBD1. CDR1 and CDR2 from the germline V gene are SGHTA and FQGNSA. This CDR3 contains 15 residues. V dropped 4 bases and J dropped 4; count of bases not matched to a gene: 8. The CDR3 DNA reads TGTGCCAGCAGCTCCCAGGGGGCTTCGACCACTGAAGCTTTCTTT. This codes for CASSSQGASTTEAFF.

The CDR3 reads CASSLGDRASNYGYTF. The CDR3 DNA sequence: TGTGCCAGCTCACTAGGGGACAGGGCGTCTAACTATGGCTACACCTTC. This chain links TRBV18 with TRBJ1-2, with 9 bases fitting TRBD1. Germline assignment: CDR1 KGHSH and CDR2 LQKENI. The junction had 6 bases not matched to a gene; V was cut back by 4 bases and J by 0 bases. The CDR3 is 16 residues long.

The genes are TRBV6-1 and TRBJ2-7; D might be TRBD2 (6 bases). V was clipped by 2 bases and J by 2 bases, with 13 bases between them. This CDR3 has 15 residues. In germline, CDR1 is MNHNS, CDR2 SASEGT. Written as DNA, the CDR3 is TGTGCCAGCAGTGAATGGGGAGGACTTACCTACGAGCAGTACGTC. It is translated as CASSEWGGLTYEQYV.

J is TRBJ2-2 and V is TRBV2; possibly TRBD1 for D (6 bases). Trimming removed 8 bases at V and 1 base at J, with 17 bases between. CDR1 is SNHLY and CDR2 is FYNNEI in the germline V gene. This CDR3 spans 16 amino acids. The CDR3 sequence is CASAGGRLGNTGELFF. Written as DNA, the CDR3 is TGTGCCAGCGCTGGGGGCAGGCTCGGGAACACCGGGGAGCTGTTTTTT.

The V and J genes are TRBV28 and TRBJ1-2, with a possible D match to TRBD1 (6 bases). CDR1 and CDR2 (germline): MDHEN, SYDVKM. V gave up 6 bases and J gave up 10 bases, with 21 bases separating them. The CDR3 totals 14 residues. The CDR3 sequence is CASSSLGAFIYYTF. CDR3 coding DNA: TGTGCCAGCAGCTCACTGGGGGCTTTTATATACTACACCTTC.

V gene TRBV5-5 combines with J gene TRBJ1-2; 8 bases fit TRBD1. V shed 1 base and J 4 bases; nucleotides not matched to a gene: 6. This CDR3 has 15 residues. Germline lookup yields CDR1 SGHKS and CDR2 YYEKEE (reference sequence). This CDR3 is CASSLSTGEIYGYTF. The CDR3 DNA reads TGTGCCAGCAGCTTGTCGACAGGGGAGATCTATGGCTACACCTTC.

The table lists this clone with a count of one. This chain connects TRBV6-1 to TRBJ2-3; D uncertain. This CDR3 has 15 amino acids. Trimming shortened V by 4 bases and J by 0 bases, and 11 bases separated the two germline ends. The V gene's germline CDR1 is MNHNS and CDR2 SASEGT. Here the CDR3 DNA reads TGTGCCAGCAGTGTGGGCGTTACGAGCACAGATACGCAGTATTTT. Protein: CASSVGVTSTDTQYF.

The rearrangement links TRBV5-1 to TRBJ2-2, with D possibly matching TRBD1 (5 bases). The germline V gene has CDR1 SGHRS and CDR2 YFSETQ. The CDR3 length is 12 residues. The V gene lost 4 bases and the J gene lost 9 bases, with 10 bases spanning the gap. In DNA, the CDR3 is TGCGCCAGCAGCGGGCAGGGCCGGGAGCTGTTTTTT. This sequence encodes CASSGQGRELFF.

The chain employs TRBV18 and TRBJ1-4, with D possibly matching TRBD1 (6 bases). The CDR3 is 15 amino acids. Deletions cut 2 bases from V and 7 bases from J, with 14 bases between. The germline V gene has CDR1 KGHSH and CDR2 LQKENI. As DNA, the CDR3 is TGTGCCAGCTCACCATCACCAGGGGAACTTGAAAAACTGTTTTTT. Amino acid sequence: CASSPSPGELEKLFF.

The V gene is TRBV2, the J gene TRBJ1-5, with no clear D. The CDR3 consists of 17 residues. The germline gives CDR1 SNHLY, CDR2 FYNNEI. The V end lost 3 bases, the J end lost 2 bases, and 17 bases lay between the germline ends. CDR3 amino acids: CASSERERLRGNQPQHF. CDR3 nucleotide sequence: TGTGCCAGCAGTGAGCGTGAGCGCCTGAGGGGCAATCAGCCCCAGCATTTT.

The chain employs TRBV7-2 and TRBJ2-3, with 10 bases lining up with TRBD2. This CDR3 contains 17 residues. The V gene end was trimmed by 1 base and the J gene end by 1 base; junction bases not matched to a gene: 5. CDR1 and CDR2 (germline): SGHTA, FQGNSA. In DNA form, the CDR3 reads TGTGCCAGCAGCTTAGAGCGGGGGGGCCTGCGCACAGATACGCAGTATTTT. It specifies CASSLERGGLRTDTQYF.

The chain is built from TRBV5-1 and TRBJ1-1; tentatively, D is TRBD1 (5 bases). The germline gives CDR1 SGHRS, CDR2 YFSETQ. V lost 3 bases, J lost 3 bases, and 15 bases lay in between. The length of the CDR3 is 15 residues. The CDR3 sequence: CASSWGRQTYTEAFF. The CDR3 nucleotides read TGCGCCAGCAGCTGGGGGAGGCAGACATACACTGAAGCTTTCTTT.

This clone was counted a single time. The rearrangement joins TRBV6-5 to TRBJ1-2; D perhaps matches TRBD1 (5 bases). The V gene lost 3 bases and the J gene lost 7 bases, with 18 bases spanning the gap. This CDR3 region has 15 residues. Germline CDR1 is MNHEY and CDR2 is SVGAGI. CDR3 coding DNA: TGTGCCAGCAGTTATTCCCGACAGAGTAACATTGGCTACACCTTC. Translation gives CASSYSRQSNIGYTF.